This is a list of T cell receptor beta chains from one sample in a study of cytomegalovirus exposure and HLA in healthy donors. Method: immunoSEQ multiplex PCR; TCRdb's copy keeps in-frame clones and lacks some. The data show tens of thousands of clones, approximately 75% seen once. The sequencing sample was made of PBMCs. The receptor set was obtained from a woman aged 40 to 50 in good health and CMV-seropositive. Both conserved end residues are part of each CDR3.

v_gene	j_gene	CDR3aa
TRBV11-2	TRBJ2-7	CASSGTGTFYEQYF
TRBV5-5	TRBJ1-3	CASSLLGSSGNTIYF
TRBV21-1	TRBJ1-1	CASSKQGDRDDGTEAFF
TRBV11-1	TRBJ2-7	CASSRGTDRSYEQYF
TRBV4-1	TRBJ2-3	CASSQDPRDTQYF
TRBV28	TRBJ1-2	CASSLSGGRGGYTF
TRBV11-2	TRBJ1-1	CASSLESSPFF
TRBV30	TRBJ1-5	CAWSVGWGRNQPQHF
TRBV9	TRBJ1-5	CASSVGGAQQPQHF
TRBV6-1	TRBJ1-1	CASTLDRDTEAFF
TRBV2	TRBJ1-6	CASRGQWGSPLHF
TRBV2	TRBJ2-7	CVSEGDSYEQYF
TRBV6-1	TRBJ2-3	CASSDRESTDTQYF
TRBV9	TRBJ1-2	CASSAEGLLDLGYTF
TRBV7-2	TRBJ2-3	CASSLVGGGGVYDTQYF
TRBV4-1	TRBJ2-1	CASSRERTGGYNEQFF
TRBV2	TRBJ2-7	CASTKGASSYEQYF
TRBV11-2	TRBJ2-5	CASSAIREGEEQYF
TRBV19	TRBJ2-6	CASYDSSGANVLTF
TRBV7-9	TRBJ1-3	CASSFAQGAGNTIYF
TRBV5-4	TRBJ1-1	CASSRDRGPREAFF
TRBV4-2	TRBJ1-1	CASSLEGFTGITEAFF
TRBV11-2	TRBJ2-3	CASSSHSGKGADTQYF
TRBV12-5	TRBJ1-1	CASARTNFEAFF
TRBV21-1	TRBJ2-5	CASSKAGRVGQAEETQYF
TRBV18	TRBJ1-4	CASSPSGVRAEKLFF
TRBV5-6	TRBJ1-2	CASSSDRGRFFYGYTF
TRBV7-9	TRBJ1-4	CASSLDGTVNEKLFF
TRBV27	TRBJ2-2	CASSLGHFNTGELFF
TRBV5-1	TRBJ1-6	CASSHYPGTDNSPLHF
TRBV10-3	TRBJ1-2	CAIRGDRDFYGYTF
TRBV7-2	TRBJ2-3	CASRSRGRGDTQYF
TRBV30	TRBJ2-7	CAWSVGASYEQYF
TRBV5-6	TRBJ1-2	CASSLAAQAGYGYTF
TRBV4-1	TRBJ2-1	CASSQEDFSYNEQFF
TRBV6-1	TRBJ1-2	CASSSFGRANYGYTF
TRBV7-9	TRBJ2-2	CASSPPRLATGELFF
TRBV27	TRBJ2-3	CASSLWSPDTQYF
TRBV10-3	TRBJ1-2	CAISDSGGLGYTF
TRBV30	TRBJ1-1	CAWGGDTEAFF
TRBV2	TRBJ1-2	CASSPGGQGHYGYTF
TRBV6-5	TRBJ1-6	CASSYSGTSNSPLHF
TRBV18	TRBJ2-4	CASSPGLAKNIQYF
TRBV7-2	TRBJ2-7	CASSLHRDYEQYF